The rows below give T cell receptor beta chains drawn from one sample of a study of monozygotic twins with cystic fibrosis. TCRdb keeps only in-frame clones here, not all; method: immunoSEQ multiplex PCR. This sample has some 9,600 clones, with about 90% found just once. Sequenced input: blood. Source of these receptors: a boy aged 2 to 9 with cystic fibrosis. Each CDR3 is given with its conserved first and last residue. The size of a clone is reported for some rows only, either as once, few or many, or as a class for expanded clones.

J	size	V	CDR3
TRBJ1-1	NA	TRBV10-3	CAISESTFRGTEAFF
TRBJ2-3	NA	TRBV7-9	CASSRIAGQRDTQYF
TRBJ2-1	NA	TRBV19	CASSWIAGGYNEQFF
TRBJ1-2	NA	TRBV29-1	CSTLWDQTDGYTF
TRBJ1-1	once	TRBV29-1	CSVVSDSAGNTEAFF
TRBJ2-5	NA	TRBV4-1	CASSQGGTSGVETQYF
TRBJ1-1	NA	TRBV7-3	CASSLTRGDTEAFF
TRBJ2-3	NA	TRBV7-2	CASSLGLDTQYF
TRBJ1-1	few	TRBV6-5	CASTLGAEAFF
TRBJ2-3	NA	TRBV5-6	CASRARRTDTQYF
TRBJ2-1	NA	TRBV7-9	CASSLNYNEQFF
TRBJ1-1	few	TRBV5-1	CASSIQLNTEAFF
TRBJ2-1	NA	TRBV4-1	CASSQDLPGEQFF
TRBJ1-4	NA	TRBV4-1	CASGRLNEKLFF
TRBJ2-5	NA	TRBV30	CAWSASRGETQYF
TRBJ2-5	NA	TRBV6-5	CASSSPGSQETQYF
TRBJ1-4	NA	TRBV2	CASTGDTNEKLFF
TRBJ1-5	NA	TRBV16	CASSQSIRGGQPQHF
TRBJ2-1	NA	TRBV5-4	CASSLQRGGLDEQFF
TRBJ2-2	NA	TRBV6-4	CASSRQGSGTGELFF
TRBJ2-5	NA	TRBV5-1	CASSRETGGGQETQYF
TRBJ2-5	NA	TRBV7-8	CASSSTSGADQETQYF
TRBJ2-2	NA	TRBV11-2	CASSQLAGFTGELFF
TRBJ2-3	few	TRBV10-1	CASSEGLAGTDTQYF
TRBJ1-2	NA	TRBV7-9	CASSLGQGDGYTF
TRBJ1-2	NA	TRBV4-3	CASSQGQGGRGYTF
TRBJ2-1	few	TRBV5-1	CASSLGPNNEQFF
TRBJ2-1	few	TRBV9	CASSVGAGQGNEQFF
TRBJ1-4	NA	TRBV9	CASSDSTGLQEKLFF
TRBJ2-5	NA	TRBV5-1	CASSTEGLGLETQYF
TRBJ1-2	NA	TRBV18	CASSLGPGTDYGYTF
TRBJ1-2	once	TRBV7-2	CASSLLGGFGYTF
TRBJ1-5	NA	TRBV19	CASSIERGKQPQHF
TRBJ1-2	NA	TRBV6-1	CASVRDRGLMYGYTF
TRBJ2-7	NA	TRBV5-6	CASSLMGQTSYEQYF
TRBJ1-2	NA	TRBV5-1	CASSLESFNYGYTF
TRBJ1-6	NA	TRBV7-2	CASRRGVPFNSPLHF
TRBJ1-2	NA	TRBV18	CASSTPQGAYGYTF
TRBJ2-1	NA	TRBV30	CAWTIIPLAGGAYNEQFF
TRBJ2-7	NA	TRBV4-1	CASGRGGEQYF
TRBJ1-2	few	TRBV15	CATSRAPGVLDGYTF
TRBJ1-4	NA	TRBV7-9	CASSLGTEKLFF
TRBJ1-1	NA	TRBV21-1	CASSKGRAPMNTEAFF
TRBJ2-6	NA	TRBV18	CASSLDSGANVLTF
TRBJ1-5	NA	TRBV30	CAWSVKSFGSNQPQHF
TRBJ2-2	once	TRBV4-1	CASSQPDRGPTGELFF
TRBJ2-1	NA	TRBV19	CASSTKLNEQFF
TRBJ1-6	NA	TRBV15	CATSRVGWSSYNSPLHF
TRBJ1-2	NA	TRBV15	CATSRDRARVGGYTF